This entry lists 24 T cell receptor beta chains sequenced from one sample in a study of vaccination and CD4 T cells after COVID-19. The treatment denotes: approximately nine-day PBMC culture with coronavirus spike peptide pools or control peptides (ViraFEST assay). Sequencing of DNA taken from cultured CD4+ T cells relied on the Oncomine TCR Beta short-read assay. TCRdb re-called the PCR reads with MiXCR, one entry per CDR3 protein. The table records roughly 16,000 distinct CDR3 sequences, 43% of them present only once. For these receptors, no antigen is known. This specimen was CD4+ T cells from blood, cultured in vitro, taken before SARS-CoV-2 vaccination. The origin of the receptors is a human donor who had recovered from COVID-19.

The chain joins TRBV27 to TRBJ2-2, with 8 bases that match TRBD2. The CDR3 is 14 residues long. Germline values: CDR1 MNHEY, CDR2 SMNVEV (reference sequence). V lost 5 bases, J lost 6 bases, and 5 bases stayed unmatched. The chain's CDR3 is CASSRSGGPGELFF. The CDR3 nucleotides read TGTGCCAGCAGTCGTTCGGGAGGGCCCGGGGAGCTGTTTTTT.

V is TRBV10-3 and J is TRBJ2-7; TRBD1 matches at 7 bases. CDR3 length: 14 amino acids. Germline V gene data show CDR1 as ENHRY and CDR2 as SYGVKD. The junction had 8 bases not matched to a gene; V was cut back by 6 bases and J by 3 bases. Written as DNA, the CDR3 is TGTGCCATCAGAAGAGGACAGGAAATCTACGAGCAGTACTTC. This translates into CAIRRGQEIYEQYF.

The chain has TRBV20-1 and TRBJ1-1; no definite D call. CDR3 size: 12 residues. Per germline, CDR1 DFQATT and CDR2 SNEGSKA (reference sequence). V lost 3 bases and J 1 base, leaving 6 bases between the germline ends. For the CDR3, the DNA is TGCAGTGCTAGGCGTCAGAACACTGAAGCTTTCTTT. This encodes CSARRQNTEAFF.

The rearrangement joins TRBV25-1 to TRBJ1-5; perhaps TRBD1 as D (6 bases). There are 13 residues in the CDR3. Trimming removed 1 base at V and 7 bases at J, with 8 bases between. CDR1 and CDR2 from the germline V gene are MGHDK and SYGVNS. The CDR3 sequence is CASSEFGGQPQHF. Here the CDR3 DNA reads TGTGCCAGCAGTGAATTTGGGGGCCAGCCCCAGCATTTT.

This clonotype was detected only once. The chain links TRBV2 to TRBJ1-2; D unclear. The CDR3 has 12 residues. Germline values: CDR1 SNHLY, CDR2 FYNNEI. V shed 3 bases and J shed 4 bases, with 6 bases lying between them. In DNA, the CDR3 is TGTGCCAGCAGTGAGAATCTCTATGGCTACACCTTC. Its protein is CASSENLYGYTF.

This clonotype was seen more than once but under ten times. The gene calls are TRBV6-1 and TRBJ1-6, with 8 bases that match TRBD1. Germline trimming cut 6 bases from V and 1 base from J; bases unmatched to any gene: 8. Germline V gene lookup returns CDR1 MNHNS and CDR2 SASEGT. The length of the CDR3 is 17 residues. CDR3 sequence: CASRETGGGSYNSPLHF. The CDR3 DNA reads TGTGCCAGCAGAGAAACAGGGGGAGGATCCTATAATTCACCCCTCCACTTT.

The table lists this clonotype with a few counts. This chain links TRBV6-1 with TRBJ1-1; 8 nucleotides match TRBD1. V shed 5 bases and J 4 bases; nucleotides not matched to a gene: 0. CDR1 is MNHNS, CDR2 SASEGT, per germline. CDR3 size: 12 residues. The CDR3 is CASSTGGTEAFF. The CDR3 DNA follows: TGTGCCAGCAGTACAGGGGGCACTGAAGCTTTCTTT.

This clonotype was counted between two and nine times. The genes are TRBV10-3 and TRBJ2-7; TRBD1 matches at 8 bases. V shed 6 bases, J shed 3 bases, and the junction held 7 bases outside the gene matches. This CDR3 has 14 amino acids. Germline V gives CDR1 ENHRY, CDR2 SYGVKD. CDR3 loop: CAIRGGGTGYEQYF. DNA of the CDR3: TGTGCCATCAGGGGGGGCGGGACAGGCTACGAGCAGTACTTC.

J is TRBJ2-3 and V is TRBV12-3 or TRBV12-4; D remains unclear. The CDR3 sequence is 13 residues long. Trimming took 6 bases from V and 0 from J, leaving 7 bases between them. CDR3 protein: CASSSDSTDTQYF. Here the CDR3 DNA reads TGTGCCAGCAGCTCGGACAGCACAGATACGCAGTATTTT.

The chain joins TRBV7-2 to TRBJ2-7; 8 bases fit TRBD1. There are 14 residues in the CDR3. Per germline, CDR1 SGHTA and CDR2 FQGNSA. J was trimmed by 1 base and V by 5 bases; bases with no gene match: 4. The CDR3 sequence: CASSMGTGSYEQYF. In nucleotides, the CDR3 is TGTGCCAGCAGCATGGGGACAGGTTCCTACGAGCAGTACTTC.

The chain combines TRBV5-6 with TRBJ1-4; D is perhaps TRBD1 (5 bases). Looked up from germline, CDR1 is SGHDT and CDR2 is YYEEEE. CDR3 size: 14 residues. Trimming removed 2 bases from V and 4 bases from J, with 9 bases in between. The CDR3 nucleotides read TGTGCCAGCAGCTTCGGGGCGGATAATGAAAAACTGTTTTTT. This codes for CASSFGADNEKLFF.

The rearrangement uses TRBV6-5 and TRBJ2-1; D possibly matches TRBD1 or TRBD2 (5 bases each). Germline CDR1 reads MNHEY; CDR2 reads SVGAGI. CDR3 length: 14 residues. The germline V and J ends were trimmed by 2 bases and 8 bases, with 13 bases remaining between them. The CDR3 is CASSYGGRFDEQFF. The CDR3 DNA sequence: TGTGCCAGCAGTTACGGGGGAAGGTTCGATGAGCAGTTCTTC.

J is TRBJ2-5 and V is TRBV5-1; 13 bases are a match to TRBD2. CDR3 length: 15 residues. Germline V gene sequence: CDR1 SGHRS, CDR2 YFSETQ. J lost 5 bases, V lost 4 bases, and 5 bases had no gene match. The chain's CDR3 is CASSAGLAGSETQYF. CDR3 nucleotides: TGCGCCAGCAGCGCGGGACTAGCGGGAAGTGAGACCCAGTACTTC.

This chain links TRBV7-9 with TRBJ2-3; 8 bases line up with TRBD2. V shed 1 base and J 4 bases; nucleotides not matched to a gene: 4. CDR1 is SEHNR, CDR2 FQNEAQ, per germline (reference sequence). The CDR3 runs to 15 residues. DNA of the CDR3: TGTGCCAGCAGCTTAGACGGGAGGGCACCAGATACGCAGTATTTT. Its translation is CASSLDGRAPDTQYF.

The chain has TRBV9 and TRBJ1-1; perhaps TRBD1 as D (6 bases). The CDR3 runs 14 residues. CDR1 is SGDLS, CDR2 YYNGEE, per germline. Trimming cost V 4 bases and J 4 bases, with 14 bases left between them. CDR3 protein: CASSSGDRPTEAFF. DNA for the CDR3: TGTGCCAGCAGCTCGGGAGACAGGCCCACTGAAGCTTTCTTT.

The chain carries TRBV5-1 and TRBJ1-6, with 7 bases lining up with TRBD1. The V and J ends lost 3 bases and 8 bases, in that order; junction bases with no gene match: 8. The CDR3 is 15 residues long. Per germline, CDR1 SGHRS and CDR2 YFSETQ. CDR3 sequence (DNA): TGCGCCAGCAGCTGGGGGACAGATAAAGATTCACCCCTCCACTTT. This codes for CASSWGTDKDSPLHF.

This clonotype was counted a few times. The chain links TRBV7-2 to TRBJ2-1, with D tentatively TRBD2 (7 bases). The CDR3 runs 15 residues. Trimming took 0 bases from V and 6 from J, leaving 12 bases between them. Germline values: CDR1 SGHTA, CDR2 FQGNSA. The CDR3 region has the DNA TGTGCCAGCAGCTTAGCCTTAGGGGGGGCCAATGAGCAGTTCTTC. It is translated as CASSLALGGANEQFF.

There are a few counts of this clonotype. The V gene is TRBV2, the J gene TRBJ2-3; 7 bases are shared with TRBD2. Trimming took 4 bases from V and 1 from J; bases not matched to a gene: 2. The CDR3 sequence is 14 residues long. Germline loops: CDR1 SNHLY, CDR2 FYNNEI. As DNA, the CDR3 is TGTGCCAGCAGTGTGGGGGGGGGCACAGATACGCAGTATTTT. Translation gives CASSVGGGTDTQYF.

V usage is TRBV7-4 and J usage is TRBJ2-2; the match to TRBD2 covers 7 bases. Germline assignment: CDR1 SGHVT and CDR2 SQSDAQ. V was pared by 1 base and J by 2 bases, with 4 bases of the junction left unmatched. The CDR3 contains 16 residues. CDR3 sequence: CASSLVSGNNTGELFF. The CDR3 coding sequence is TGTGCCAGCAGCTTAGTGAGCGGGAACAACACCGGGGAGCTGTTTTTT.

This clonotype was detected a few times. The chain couples TRBV27 to TRBJ1-2, with D uncertain. This CDR3 contains 13 residues. Trimming left V 3 bases short and J 0 bases short, with 5 bases between. Per germline, CDR1 MNHEY and CDR2 SMNVEV (reference sequence). As DNA, the CDR3 is TGTGCCAGCAGTTTTGCAGCTAACTATGGCTACACCTTC. Encoded protein: CASSFAANYGYTF.

The V gene is TRBV5-1, the J gene TRBJ1-2; D unresolved. The germline gives CDR1 SGHRS, CDR2 YFSETQ. V dropped 4 bases and J dropped 0 bases, with 16 bases sitting between them. The CDR3 consists of 16 residues. This CDR3 reads CASSPDSGRANYGYTF. In DNA, the CDR3 is TGCGCCAGCAGCCCTGATTCCGGGCGGGCTAACTATGGCTACACCTTC.

This clonotype has a handful of counts. The V gene is TRBV27, the J gene TRBJ2-3, with 10 bases that match TRBD2. Trimming took 3 bases from V and 7 from J; bases not matched to a gene: 7. The CDR3 totals 15 residues. CDR1 MNHEY and CDR2 SMNVEV come from the germline V gene (reference sequence). The DNA for the CDR3 is TGTGCCAGCAGTTTGGGGCTAGCGGGGGCAAATACGCAGTATTTT. Translating gives CASSLGLAGANTQYF.

This clonotype came up a few times. The chain recombines TRBV11-3 with TRBJ2-3, with a possible D match to TRBD2 (6 bases). Deletions cut 5 bases from V and 4 bases from J, with 16 bases between. Germline CDR1 is SGHNT and CDR2 is YENEEA. This CDR3 has 15 amino acids. The CDR3 sequence is CASSLEGSAPDTQYF. CDR3 nucleotides: TGTGCCAGCAGCCTGGAGGGGTCCGCACCAGATACGCAGTATTTT.

This clonotype was recorded a few times. The chain employs TRBV15 and TRBJ1-5, with D perhaps matching TRBD1 (5 bases). Trimming left V 0 bases short and J 2 bases short, with 14 bases between. The CDR3 is 17 residues long. Germline V gene sequence: CDR1 LNHNV, CDR2 YYDKDF (reference sequence). CDR3 in DNA: TGTGCCACCAGCAGAGATGGGGGGATTAGGGGCAATCAGCCCCAGCATTTT. Translation gives CATSRDGGIRGNQPQHF.